The T cell receptor (beta chain) under discussion was sequenced for a study of blood T cell repertoires in COVID-19. Background on the study: Sites in the United States, Italy and Spain provided acute and convalescent COVID-19 samples. PBMCs, B-cell-depleted T cells, or T cells were the source of the cDNA or gDNA that made up the material.

In the study's own analysis: The authors estimated nucleated cell counts from reference gene primer amplification. TCRdb's table, derived via immunoSEQ multiplex PCR, lists solely in-frame clones and lacks some. V, J and clone size derive from that table, while D and trimming were established from the DNA sequence. The sample lists about 210,000 clones; about three quarters were seen once. Trimming took 5 bases from V and 8 from J; bases not matched to a gene: 16. Germline CDR1 and CDR2: SGHVS and FNYEAQ. There are 17 residues in the CDR3. Specimen: peripheral blood. This chain links TRBV7-6 with TRBJ2-1, with 9 bases lining up with TRBD2. This sequence was found in a woman in her seventies with acute or convalescent COVID-19. The CDR3 is CASSPTSGSTHRDEQFF. In DNA form, the CDR3 reads TGTGCCAGCAGCCCTACTAGCGGGTCAACCCACCGGGATGAGCAGTTCTTC.